This TCR beta chain was found in a study of T cell responses to AZD1222 COVID-19 vaccine. Repertoires were generated with immunoSEQ multiplex PCR, while TCRdb's copy carries only in-frame clones and drops some. The sample records some 130,000 clones, more than 75% being singletons. The length of the CDR3 is 17 residues. Per germline, CDR1 SQVTM and CDR2 ANQGSEA. Trimming cost V 3 bases and J 3 bases, with 20 bases left between them. Whole-study findings and limits: Unmutated regions of variants are reportedly targeted by nearly half of spike-specific TCRs. Rises in breadth and depth of Spike-specific TCRs came after two AZD1222 doses.

Details on this clone: Its antigen is not identified.

This clonotype was sampled from an adult in good health. V is TRBV29-1 and J is TRBJ2-2; D may match TRBD1 or TRBD2 (5 bases each). The sample in question was peripheral blood, obtained on day 0 of AZD1222 vaccination. CDR3 region: CSVEVVWGMEDTGELFF. The CDR3 DNA reads TGCAGCGTTGAGGTGGTTTGGGGGATGGAGGACACCGGGGAGCTGTTTTTT.